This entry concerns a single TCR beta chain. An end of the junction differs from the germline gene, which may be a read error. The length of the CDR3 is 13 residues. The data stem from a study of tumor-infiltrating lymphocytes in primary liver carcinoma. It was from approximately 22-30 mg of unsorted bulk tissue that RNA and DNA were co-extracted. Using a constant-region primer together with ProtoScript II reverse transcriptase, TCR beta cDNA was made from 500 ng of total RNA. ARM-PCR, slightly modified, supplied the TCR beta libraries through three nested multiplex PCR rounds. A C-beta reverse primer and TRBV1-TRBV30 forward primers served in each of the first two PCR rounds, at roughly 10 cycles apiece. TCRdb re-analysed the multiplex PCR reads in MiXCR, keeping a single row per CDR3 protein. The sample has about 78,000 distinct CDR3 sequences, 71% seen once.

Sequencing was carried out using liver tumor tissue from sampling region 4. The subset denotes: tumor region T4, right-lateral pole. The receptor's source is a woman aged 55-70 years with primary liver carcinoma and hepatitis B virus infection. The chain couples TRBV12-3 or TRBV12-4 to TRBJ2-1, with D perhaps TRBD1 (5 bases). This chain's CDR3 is CVSSFRKGIEQFF. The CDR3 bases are TGTGTCAGCAGTTTCCGTAAGGGGATTGAGCAGTTCTTC.